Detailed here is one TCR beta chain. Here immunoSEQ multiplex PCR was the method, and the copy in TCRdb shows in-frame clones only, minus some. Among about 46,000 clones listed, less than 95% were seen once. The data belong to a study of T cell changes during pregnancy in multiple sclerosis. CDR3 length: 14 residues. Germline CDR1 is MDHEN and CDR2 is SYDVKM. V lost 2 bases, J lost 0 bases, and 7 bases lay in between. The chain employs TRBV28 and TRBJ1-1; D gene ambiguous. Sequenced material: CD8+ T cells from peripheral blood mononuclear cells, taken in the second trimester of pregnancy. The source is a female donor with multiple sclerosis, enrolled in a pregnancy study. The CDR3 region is CASSLGGLNTEAFF. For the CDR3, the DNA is TGTGCCAGCAGTTTAGGAGGGCTGAACACTGAAGCTTTCTTT.